These T cell receptor beta chains were read from a single sample in a study of blood T cell repertoires in COVID-19. Some clones are missing from TCRdb's copy, which holds only in-frame ones; the method was immunoSEQ multiplex PCR. The table has 77,000 or so clones, around 90% seen once. The specimen sequenced was peripheral blood. The receptor source for this set is a man aged 50-60 years with active COVID-19. Both conserved end residues are part of each CDR3. D genes are given only for firm matches. Where a row states a size, it is once, few, many or the class of an expanded clone; other rows omit it.

V	J	size	D	DNA	CDR3
TRBV5-5	TRBJ1-5	-	-	TGTGCCAGCCATACAGGGCCCTTTAGCAATCAGCCCCAGCATTTT	CASHTGPFSNQPQHF
TRBV6-5	TRBJ1-1	few	-	TGTGCCAGCAGTTACCCAGGACTTCTGAACACTGAAGCTTTCTTT	CASSYPGLLNTEAFF
TRBV6-2/TRBV6-3	TRBJ1-1	-	-	TGTGCCAGCAGTACAATCCGGACAGACCTGAGGACTGAAGCTTTCTTT	CASSTIRTDLRTEAFF
TRBV28	TRBJ2-5	-	TRBD2	TGTGCCAGCAGTCCGGGACTAGCTGGGACCCAGTACTTC	CASSPGLAGTQYF
TRBV11-2	TRBJ1-6	-	-	TGTGCCAGCAGCTTAGCCGCAGGAACAAATTCACCCCTCCACTTT	CASSLAAGTNSPLHF
TRBV5-4	TRBJ1-1	-	-	TGTGCCAGCAGCTTACAGGGTGCCGCTGAAGCTTTCTTT	CASSLQGAAEAFF
TRBV29-1	TRBJ2-2	-	TRBD1	TGCAGCGTTGAAGGGTTCGGACAGGGCACCGGGGAGCTGTTTTTT	CSVEGFGQGTGELFF
TRBV15	TRBJ1-1	-	-	TGTGCCACCAGCAGAGATGCGAGTGCTGAGGCTTTCTTT	CATSRDASAEAFF
TRBV7-2	TRBJ2-1	-	-	TGTGCCAGCAGCCTCAAGGGGGGGCCGTATGAGCAGTTCTTC	CASSLKGGPYEQFF
TRBV4-3	TRBJ1-6	-	-	TGCGCCAGCAGCCAAGATGGACAGTCAACCTATAATTCACCCCTCCACTTT	CASSQDGQSTYNSPLHF
TRBV27	TRBJ1-1	once	-	TGTGCCAGCAGTGGGGACCCCGGAGGGAATGAAGCTTTCTTT	CASSGDPGGNEAFF
TRBV20-1	TRBJ2-7	few	TRBD2	TGCAGTGCTAGTTTGGTCGCAGCAAAGCGGGGGTCGTACTACGAGCAGTACTTC	CSASLVAAKRGSYYEQYF
TRBV30	TRBJ1-6	-	-	TGTGCCTGGACCCCCCGGGAGATGAGGAATTCACCCCTCCACTTT	CAWTPREMRNSPLHF
TRBV13	TRBJ1-2	-	-	TGTGCCAGCAGCTTAAATTCTGGGGCCTATGGCTACACCTTC	CASSLNSGAYGYTF
TRBV6-6	TRBJ2-2	-	-	TGTGCCACCAAACGAGGGAACACCGGGGAGCTGTTTTTT	CATKRGNTGELFF
TRBV27	TRBJ2-1	-	TRBD2	TGTGCCAGCAGTTTTCTGGCTAGCGGGACCTCCAATGAGCAGTTCTTC	CASSFLASGTSNEQFF
TRBV7-2	TRBJ2-1	-	TRBD2	TGTGCCAGCAGCCGCTGGACTAGCGGGATTAATGAGCAGTTCTTC	CASSRWTSGINEQFF
TRBV28	TRBJ2-7	-	TRBD1	TGTGCCAGCAGTTTAGGAGGGACAGGGGGTGGGTACGAGCAGTACTTC	CASSLGGTGGGYEQYF
TRBV4-1	TRBJ1-2	-	-	TGCGCCAGCAGCCCCAGAGGGGGAGACGGCTACACCTTC	CASSPRGGDGYTF
TRBV11-3	TRBJ1-3	-	-	TGTGCCAGCAGCTCACTAGATTGGAGAATCTCTGGAAACACCATATATTTT	CASSSLDWRISGNTIYF
TRBV4-3	TRBJ2-2	once	-	TGCGCCAGCAGCCAAGAGCGGGGGCTCAACACCGGGGAGCTGTTTTTT	CASSQERGLNTGELFF
TRBV2	TRBJ1-2	once	TRBD1	TGTGCCAGCAGTGAATTTACAGGGGGTAGTGGCTACACCTTC	CASSEFTGGSGYTF
TRBV20-1	TRBJ1-1	-	-	TGCAGTGCTAGTCCAGGTTTCTCTGAAGCTTTCTTT	CSASPGFSEAFF
TRBV2	TRBJ2-5	-	TRBD1	TGTGCCAGCGGGACAGGGTTGATAAAGACCCAGTACTTC	CASGTGLIKTQYF
TRBV5-4	TRBJ2-7	few	TRBD2	TGTGCCAGCAGCCCGGAACCTAGCGGGAGACGGTACGAGCAGTACTTC	CASSPEPSGRRYEQYF
TRBV2	TRBJ2-7	-	-	TGTGCCAGCAGTGAAGGAAGGGGGAAATCCTACGAGCAGTACTTC	CASSEGRGKSYEQYF
TRBV5-1	TRBJ2-2	-	-	TGCGCCAGCAGCGGACCGGGATCGAACACCGGGGAGCTGTTTTTT	CASSGPGSNTGELFF
TRBV28	TRBJ2-1	-	TRBD1	TGTGCCAGCGCAGGGGGAAATGAGCAGTTCTTC	CASAGGNEQFF
TRBV5-4	TRBJ2-2	-	TRBD1	TGTGCCAGCAGCTTGGACAGGGGATATACCGGGGAGCTGTTTTTT	CASSLDRGYTGELFF
TRBV29-1	TRBJ2-2	-	TRBD1	TGCAGCGTTCACTCCGGACAGGCGAACACCGGGGAGCTGTTTTTT	CSVHSGQANTGELFF
TRBV9	TRBJ2-5	-	-	TGTGCCAGCAGCGTAGGAGATAAGGAGACCCAGTACTTC	CASSVGDKETQYF
TRBV5-8	TRBJ2-3	few	TRBD2	TGTGCCAGCAGCTTAGACGGCCTACTAGCGGGAGCGACAGATACGCAGTATTTT	CASSLDGLLAGATDTQYF
TRBV11-3	TRBJ2-1	-	-	TGTGCCAGCAGCTCCGACATCAATGAGCAGTTCTTC	CASSSDINEQFF